This is a list of T cell receptor beta chains from one sample in a study of T cell repertoires in cytomegalovirus infection. TCRdb redid the calling of the reads with MiXCR, one entry per CDR3 protein. The data contain approximately 180,000 distinct CDR3 sequences, approximately 19% of them seen just once; the ten biggest clones take up less than 3%. Sequencing was performed on PBMCs. Receptor source: a human donor in good health (CMV status not recorded). Some clones in this sample may be carry-over from other donors' samples. The CDR3 runs from the conserved cysteine through the conserved F or W. The order of the fields is clone size, V gene, J gene, D gene, CDR3 protein, CDR3 DNA. A D gene is named only where the DNA matches it firmly. Rows may omit the clone size; those that give it use once, few, many or a size class.

abundance: many
v_gene: TRBV7-2
j_gene: TRBJ2-7
d_gene: TRBD1
CDR3aa: CASSLPGGKDYEQYF
CDR3nt: TGTGCCAGCAGCTTACCAGGGGGTAAAGACTACGAGCAGTACTTC

abundance: many
v_gene: TRBV7-3
j_gene: TRBJ2-2
d_gene: NA
CDR3aa: CASSPFGVFANTGELFF
CDR3nt: TGTGCCAGCAGCCCATTCGGGGTGTTCGCGAACACCGGGGAGCTGTTTTTT

abundance: many
v_gene: TRBV28
j_gene: TRBJ2-5
d_gene: NA
CDR3aa: CASSGETQYF
CDR3nt: TGTGCTTCAAGTGGAGAGACCCAGTACTTC

abundance: NA
v_gene: TRBV5-4
j_gene: TRBJ1-5
d_gene: NA
CDR3aa: CASSLDGGGLQPQHF
CDR3nt: TGTGCCAGCAGCTTGGATGGGGGGGGCCTTCAGCCCCAGCATTTT

abundance: many
v_gene: TRBV7-2
j_gene: TRBJ2-3
d_gene: NA
CDR3aa: CASILRDTQYF
CDR3nt: TGTGCCAGCATTCTAAGAGATACGCAGTATTTT

abundance: many
v_gene: TRBV7-8
j_gene: TRBJ1-3
d_gene: NA
CDR3aa: CASSLASLGSSGNTIYF
CDR3nt: TGTGCCAGCAGCTTAGCCTCCCTAGGAAGCTCTGGAAACACCATATATTTT

abundance: NA
v_gene: TRBV20-1
j_gene: TRBJ1-1
d_gene: TRBD1
CDR3aa: CSARAGGAFNTEAFF
CDR3nt: TGCAGTGCTAGAGCAGGGGGCGCTTTCAACACTGAAGCTTTCTTT

abundance: few
v_gene: TRBV20-1
j_gene: TRBJ2-1
d_gene: TRBD2
CDR3aa: CSASPVASVLGRDEQFF
CDR3nt: TGCAGTGCTAGCCCGGTAGCTAGCGTCCTCGGGAGGGATGAGCAGTTCTTC

abundance: NA
v_gene: TRBV6-2/TRBV6-3
j_gene: TRBJ2-7
d_gene: NA
CDR3aa: CASSGGRSYEQYF
CDR3nt: TGTGCCAGCAGCGGCGGGCGCTCCTACGAGCAGTACTTC

abundance: few
v_gene: TRBV14
j_gene: TRBJ2-3
d_gene: NA
CDR3aa: CASSFRGTDTQYF
CDR3nt: TGTGCCAGCAGCTTCCGGGGGACAGATACGCAGTATTTT

abundance: few
v_gene: TRBV12-3/TRBV12-4
j_gene: TRBJ2-5
d_gene: NA
CDR3aa: CASSLSRRETQYF
CDR3nt: TGTGCCAGCAGTTTAAGTAGGAGAGAGACCCAGTACTTC

abundance: NA
v_gene: TRBV20-1
j_gene: TRBJ1-1
d_gene: NA
CDR3aa: CSATPLVRENTEAFF
CDR3nt: TGCAGTGCCACCCCTTTGGTCCGAGAGAACACTGAAGCTTTCTTT

abundance: many
v_gene: TRBV11-2
j_gene: TRBJ2-2
d_gene: TRBD2
CDR3aa: CASSFSPTSGSSGELFF
CDR3nt: TGTGCCAGCAGCTTTTCACCGACTAGCGGGAGCTCCGGGGAGCTGTTTTTT

abundance: few
v_gene: TRBV10-1
j_gene: TRBJ1-1
d_gene: NA
CDR3aa: CASSDPQRTEAFF
CDR3nt: TGCGCCAGCAGTGACCCTCAACGCACTGAAGCTTTCTTT

abundance: many
v_gene: TRBV7-8
j_gene: TRBJ2-1
d_gene: TRBD2
CDR3aa: CASSLRTSGSSEQFF
CDR3nt: TGTGCCAGCAGCCTTAGAACTAGCGGGAGCTCTGAGCAGTTCTTC

abundance: many
v_gene: TRBV7-2
j_gene: TRBJ2-7
d_gene: NA
CDR3aa: CASSDTYEQYF
CDR3nt: TGTGCCAGCAGCGACACCTACGAGCAGTACTTC

abundance: NA
v_gene: TRBV14
j_gene: TRBJ2-3
d_gene: NA
CDR3aa: CASSQSAPDTQYF
CDR3nt: TGTGCCAGCAGCCAGTCCGCCCCAGATACGCAGTATTTT

abundance: many
v_gene: TRBV10-3
j_gene: TRBJ1-2
d_gene: NA
CDR3aa: CATRAGATGFYGYTF
CDR3nt: TGTGCCACTCGAGCAGGGGCTACAGGGTTTTATGGCTACACCTTC

abundance: few
v_gene: TRBV19
j_gene: TRBJ2-7
d_gene: TRBD2
CDR3aa: CASSPLGREGGYEQYF
CDR3nt: TGTGCCAGTAGTCCTCTTGGACGGGAGGGCGGCTACGAGCAGTACTTC

abundance: NA
v_gene: TRBV27
j_gene: TRBJ2-7
d_gene: NA
CDR3aa: CASSTRGRGSSYEQYF
CDR3nt: TGTGCCAGCAGCACTAGGGGTCGGGGCAGCTCCTACGAGCAGTACTTC

abundance: NA
v_gene: TRBV7-8
j_gene: TRBJ2-1
d_gene: NA
CDR3aa: CASSLAPEEQFF
CDR3nt: TGTGCCAGCAGCTTAGCCCCGGAGGAGCAGTTCTTC

abundance: many
v_gene: TRBV7-8
j_gene: TRBJ2-1
d_gene: TRBD2
CDR3aa: CASSAPSGSYNEQFF
CDR3nt: TGTGCCAGCAGCGCCCCTAGCGGGTCCTACAATGAGCAGTTCTTC

abundance: NA
v_gene: TRBV7-3
j_gene: TRBJ2-4
d_gene: TRBD1
CDR3aa: CASSLSGQRNKNIQYF
CDR3nt: TGTGCCAGCAGCTTATCGGGACAGAGGAACAAAAACATTCAGTACTTC

abundance: NA
v_gene: TRBV7-9
j_gene: TRBJ2-2
d_gene: NA
CDR3aa: CASSPGGWTGELFF
CDR3nt: TGTGCCAGCAGCCCCGGAGGGTGGACCGGGGAGCTGTTTTTT

abundance: many
v_gene: TRBV7-2
j_gene: TRBJ1-1
d_gene: NA
CDR3aa: CASSLAHSTEAFF
CDR3nt: TGTGCCAGCAGCTTAGCTCACAGCACTGAAGCTTTCTTT

abundance: many
v_gene: TRBV7-2
j_gene: TRBJ2-7
d_gene: NA
CDR3aa: CASSPQRNYEQYF
CDR3nt: TGTGCCAGCAGCCCCCAACGTAACTACGAGCAGTACTTC

abundance: many
v_gene: TRBV28
j_gene: TRBJ2-5
d_gene: NA
CDR3aa: CASSLENSGETQYF
CDR3nt: TGTGCCAGCAGTTTGGAGAACAGCGGAGAGACCCAGTACTTC

abundance: NA
v_gene: TRBV9
j_gene: TRBJ2-3
d_gene: NA
CDR3aa: CASSSGITDTQYF
CDR3nt: TGTGCCAGCAGCAGCGGAATCACAGATACGCAGTATTTT

abundance: many
v_gene: TRBV30
j_gene: TRBJ1-4
d_gene: NA
CDR3aa: CAWSVRRGADEKLFF
CDR3nt: TGTGCCTGGAGTGTACGAAGGGGCGCCGATGAAAAACTGTTTTTT

abundance: NA
v_gene: TRBV5-4
j_gene: TRBJ1-1
d_gene: NA
CDR3aa: CASSLARNTEAYF
CDR3nt: TGTGCCAGCAGCTTGGCGCGTAACACTGAAGCTTACTTT

abundance: many
v_gene: TRBV6-2/TRBV6-3
j_gene: TRBJ2-2
d_gene: NA
CDR3aa: CASSPLSRGPSPGELFF
CDR3nt: TGTGCCAGCAGCCCACTTTCACGAGGGCCCAGCCCCGGGGAGCTGTTTTTT

abundance: many
v_gene: TRBV7-2
j_gene: TRBJ2-7
d_gene: NA
CDR3aa: CASSPWDGSYEQYF
CDR3nt: TGTGCCAGCAGCCCATGGGACGGCTCCTACGAGCAGTACTTC

abundance: few
v_gene: TRBV20-1
j_gene: TRBJ2-7
d_gene: NA
CDR3aa: CSAALGGRRYEQYF
CDR3nt: TGCAGTGCTGCTCTTGGCGGCCGCCGCTACGAGCAGTACTTC

abundance: NA
v_gene: TRBV28
j_gene: TRBJ2-7
d_gene: NA
CDR3aa: CASSLSSGRRYEQYF
CDR3nt: TGTGCCAGCAGTCTATCCTCAGGTCGGCGCTACGAGCAGTACTTC

abundance: few
v_gene: TRBV28
j_gene: TRBJ2-2
d_gene: NA
CDR3aa: CASSSGHPNTGELFF
CDR3nt: TGTGCCAGCAGCTCGGGACACCCGAACACCGGGGAGCTGTTTTTT

abundance: many
v_gene: TRBV7-2
j_gene: TRBJ2-5
d_gene: TRBD2
CDR3aa: CASSLDLAGGRETQYF
CDR3nt: TGTGCCAGCAGCTTGGACCTAGCGGGGGGGCGGGAGACCCAGTACTTC

abundance: few
v_gene: TRBV7-9
j_gene: TRBJ2-1
d_gene: TRBD1
CDR3aa: CASSSDRGMFF
CDR3nt: TGTGCCAGCAGCTCCGACAGGGGAATGTTCTTC

abundance: NA
v_gene: TRBV14
j_gene: TRBJ1-1
d_gene: NA
CDR3aa: CASSQDLNTEAFF
CDR3nt: TGTGCCAGCAGCCAAGACCTGAACACTGAAGCTTTCTTT

abundance: many
v_gene: TRBV6-6
j_gene: TRBJ2-1
d_gene: TRBD1
CDR3aa: CASSLGDRYNEQFF
CDR3nt: TGTGCCAGCAGCCTCGGGGACAGATATAATGAGCAGTTCTTC

abundance: NA
v_gene: TRBV6-1
j_gene: TRBJ1-2
d_gene: NA
CDR3aa: CASSESGLPNYGYTF
CDR3nt: TGTGCCAGCAGTGAATCCGGACTGCCTAACTATGGCTACACCTTC